The subject of this entry is one TCR beta chain. The data were obtained in a study of blood T cell repertoires in COVID-19. Study summary: The analysed material was cDNA or gDNA that came from T cells, B-cell-depleted T cells, or PBMCs.

Per germline, CDR1 SGHNT and CDR2 YENEEA. This CDR3 has 15 residues. V was cut by 3 bases and J by 0 bases, with 10 bases left in between. TCRdb's table, derived via immunoSEQ multiplex PCR, lists solely in-frame clones and lacks some. The sample consists of around 620,000 clones, 85% to 90% of them appearing once. The receptor comes from a woman between 18 and 29 years old with acute or convalescent COVID-19. The V call is TRBV11-3, the J call TRBJ2-3, with D tentatively TRBD1 (5 bases). The sample consisted of peripheral blood. The CDR3 loop reads CASSFRAGSTDTQYF. CDR3 in DNA: TGTGCCAGCAGCTTTCGTGCAGGGAGCACAGATACGCAGTATTTT.